The text below deals with one T cell receptor beta chain. Its cognate antigen is unknown. There are 15 residues in the CDR3. Trimming took 0 bases from V and 9 from J; bases not matched to a gene: 6. The V gene's germline CDR1 is LGHNA and CDR2 YSLEER. The sample comes from a study of graft-versus-host responses after intestinal transplantation. In the study overall: Recipients received multivisceral, liver-intestinal, or isolated intestinal transplants. The recipients all started with anti-thymocyte globulin induction and then took tacrolimus and steroids for about 3 years. General observations from the study: Peak circulating GvH clone levels were associated with early post-transplant HvG declines. GvH clones were found in recipient marrow; some appeared first in ileum or blood.

Measured with immunoSEQ multiplex PCR; TCRdb has only the in-frame clones, and not every one. Among about 82,000 clones, roughly 91% were seen once, and the ten largest hold approximately 0.1%. This sequence joins TRBV4-3 and TRBJ2-2; 8 bases are shared with TRBD1. The specimen comprised unstimulated CD4+ T cells sorted from spleen or lymph node cells, sampled before intestinal transplant. This clonotype was sampled from a human donor who received an intestinal transplant. CDR3 sequence: CASSQDRTGWRELFF. CDR3 bases: TGCGCCAGCAGCCAAGATAGGACAGGGTGGAGGGAGCTGTTTTTT.